These T cell receptor beta chains were read from a single sample in a study of blood T cell repertoires in COVID-19. The assay was immunoSEQ multiplex PCR, and TCRdb's table has in-frame clones only and misses some. The data show just under 350,000 clones, 80% to 90% seen once. The sample consisted of peripheral blood. The receptors shown here come from a man aged 30-40 years with active or convalescent COVID-19. CDR3s include the opening cysteine and the closing phenylalanine or tryptophan. D genes are given only for firm matches. The size entry is marked missing in some rows and otherwise reads once, few, many or a size class.

TGTGCCAGCAGCTACACAGGGTCCTGGGGCTACACCTTC,CASSYTGSWGYTF,TRBJ1-2,.,TRBV7-9,13,.
TGTGCCAGCAGTGACTCTATAGCCAAAAACATTCAGTACTTC,CASSDSIAKNIQYF,TRBJ2-4,.,TRBV6-5,14,.
TGTGCCAGCAGCTTGGCCGGGGTGCTGGAAAGCGAGCAGTACTTC,CASSLAGVLESEQYF,TRBJ2-7,.,TRBV5-6,15,.
TGTGCCAGCAGCTCTGGACAGTCCCAGGGCTACACCTTC,CASSSGQSQGYTF,TRBJ1-2,.,TRBV7-9,13,.
TGTGCCAGCAGTTCCTCCCCCGGGACAGGGAGTCCTTATGGCTACACCTTC,CASSSSPGTGSPYGYTF,TRBJ1-2,.,TRBV27,17,TRBD1
TGTGCCAGCAGTGATTGGGCAGCCAATGGCTACACCTTC,CASSDWAANGYTF,TRBJ1-2,.,TRBV2,13,.
TGTGCCAGTAGTTGGGACCGGACTAGCGCCTTCGCGAACACCGGGGAGCTGTTTTTT,CASSWDRTSAFANTGELFF,TRBJ2-2,once,TRBV19,19,TRBD2
TGTGCCAGCTCCCATCCGGCAGGGGGCAAGAAGACCCAGTACTTC,CASSHPAGGKKTQYF,TRBJ2-5,.,TRBV18,15,TRBD1
TGTGCCAGTAGTATACGGAGAGGGGGTGAAGATGAAAAACTGTTTTTT,CASSIRRGGEDEKLFF,TRBJ1-4,.,TRBV19,16,.
TGTGCCTGGAGTAAGGGACAGCCACTGTTTTTT,CAWSKGQPLFF,TRBJ1-4,.,TRBV30,11,TRBD1
TGTGCCAGCAGCAAACGGAGAGACCCGACCCTTGAAAAACTGTTTTTT,CASSKRRDPTLEKLFF,TRBJ1-4,.,TRBV21-1,16,.
TGTGCCAGCAGTTACTCGCACAGGGGGGAGACCCAGTACTTC,CASSYSHRGETQYF,TRBJ2-5,.,TRBV6-2/TRBV6-3,14,TRBD1
TGTGCTAGTGGTAAGATGAGGGCCACAGATACGCAGTATTTT,CASGKMRATDTQYF,TRBJ2-3,.,TRBV12-5,14,.
TGTGCCAGCAGCTCGGAGTCGGCCAGGGGTCATGGCTACACCTTC,CASSSESARGHGYTF,TRBJ1-2,.,TRBV5-4,15,.
TGTGCCAGCAGCCGCACCGGGGAGCTGTTTTTT,CASSRTGELFF,TRBJ2-2,.,TRBV9,11,.
TGTGCCAGTAGTATCCAAGCTGGGGGCTCCGAGGAGTTCTTC,CASSIQAGGSEEFF,TRBJ2-1,.,TRBV19,14,.
TGTGCCAGCAGCTTAGGACAGGGCTATAATTCACCCCTCCACTTT,CASSLGQGYNSPLHF,TRBJ1-6,few,TRBV7-2,15,TRBD1
TGCGCCAGCAGCCAGGGTCTAGCCCTGAATGAGCAGTTCTTC,CASSQGLALNEQFF,TRBJ2-1,.,TRBV4-3,14,.
TGCGCCAGCAGCCTCCAGGGGTACTACTACAATGAGCAGTTCTTC,CASSLQGYYYNEQFF,TRBJ2-1,.,TRBV5-1,15,.
TGTGCCAGCAGCGTGTTCGGACAGGGCCCTAGGGATGAGCAGTTCTTC,CASSVFGQGPRDEQFF,TRBJ2-1,few,TRBV7-9,16,TRBD1
TGTGCCAGCAGCCAGGCCTGGGGAGTCGGGGAGACCCAGTACTTC,CASSQAWGVGETQYF,TRBJ2-5,.,TRBV4-2,15,.
TGTGCCAGCAGCCAGACTGGCAATGAGCAGTTCTTC,CASSQTGNEQFF,TRBJ2-1,.,TRBV2,12,.
TGTGCCAGCAGTTTCTCAGGGGCTACGTATGGCTACACCTTC,CASSFSGATYGYTF,TRBJ1-2,.,TRBV27,14,.
TGTGCCAGCAGTTTTCCCTTCACAGGGGGCGAATCTGAAGCTTTCTTT,CASSFPFTGGESEAFF,TRBJ1-1,.,TRBV28,16,TRBD1
TGTGCCAGTAGCGGTCTTAGCACAGATACGCAGTATTTT,CASSGLSTDTQYF,TRBJ2-3,.,TRBV2,13,.
TGTGCCAGCAGCCCTCAAGAGGGCAGGGGGTATGAAAAACTGTTTTTT,CASSPQEGRGYEKLFF,TRBJ1-4,.,TRBV4-2,16,TRBD1
TGTGCCAGCAGCTCTCCCTCCCAGAATCCCGGGGAGCTGTTTTTT,CASSSPSQNPGELFF,TRBJ2-2,many,TRBV7-9,15,.
TGTGCCAGCAGTGGTGCGGGGGCTAATAATGAGCAGTTCTTC,CASSGAGANNEQFF,TRBJ2-1,.,TRBV2,14,.
TGTGCCAGCTCACCCCTAGCGGCGACGAGGGACGAGCAGTACTTC,CASSPLAATRDEQYF,TRBJ2-7,.,TRBV18,15,TRBD2
TGCGCCAGCAGCCTATCCACAGGGGGCACAGATACGCAGTATTTT,CASSLSTGGTDTQYF,TRBJ2-3,.,TRBV4-1,15,TRBD1